Below are 28 T cell receptor beta chains sequenced from a single sample in a study of beta chain features in type 1 diabetes. General study points: TCRB CDR3s from Type 1 diabetes patients were moderately but significantly shorter in all four CD4+ subsets.

Sequenced material consisted of expressed TCRB transcripts (all of the isolated RNA was reverse transcribed). Measured with immunoSEQ multiplex PCR; TCRdb has only the in-frame clones, and not every one. The sample contains under 300,000 clones, around 9.9% of which appear only once. Their cognate antigens are unknown. Sequencing was performed on naive CD4+ T cells from blood. These receptors were collected from a man aged 25 to 40 with type 1 diabetes.

This clone showed up just a few times. The chain carries TRBV28 and TRBJ2-5; 9 bases are shared with TRBD2. The length of the CDR3 is 19 residues. CDR1 MDHEN and CDR2 SYDVKM come from the germline V gene. Trimming took 5 bases from V and 2 from J; bases not matched to a gene: 18. Written as DNA, the CDR3 is TGTGCCAGCAGTACCCCAGCGGGGGGTCACGCCACACCTCAAGAGACCCAGTACTTC. The encoded protein is CASSTPAGGHATPQETQYF. Together with reference TRBV28 and TRBJ2-5, the CDR3 gives the full variable domain: DVKVTQSSRYLVKRTGEKVFLECVQDMDHENMFWYRQDPGLGLRLIYFSYDVKMKEKGDIPEGYSVSREKKERFSLILESASTNQTSMYLCASSTPAGGHATPQETQYFGPGTRLLVL.

This clone was counted only a few times. The chain is built from TRBV27 and TRBJ1-5, with D unresolved. The germline V and J ends were trimmed by 2 bases and 0 bases, with 8 bases remaining between them. CDR3 length: 15 amino acids. Germline V gives CDR1 MNHEY, CDR2 SMNVEV (reference sequence). CDR3 sequence: CASSLSRYSNQPQHF. The CDR3 DNA follows: TGTGCCAGCAGTTTAAGCAGGTATAGCAATCAGCCCCAGCATTTT.

There are a few counts of this clone. The chain couples TRBV6-5 to TRBJ2-7, with 12 bases aligning to TRBD2. V trimming: 2 bases; J trimming: 2 bases; junction bases outside the gene matches: 4. CDR3 length: 16 residues. Per germline, CDR1 MNHEY and CDR2 SVGAGI. DNA of the CDR3: TGTGCCAGCAGTTACGGGGCTAGCGGGGGGGCCTACGAGCAGTACTTC. It is translated as CASSYGASGGAYEQYF.

V gene TRBV15 combines with J gene TRBJ1-5; D unclear. The ends were cut back, 4 bases at V and 4 bases at J, with 11 bases in the middle. From germline, CDR1 is LNHNV and CDR2 YYDKDF (reference sequence). The CDR3 spans 14 residues. The CDR3 is CATSNNYGNQPQHF. As DNA, the CDR3 is TGTGCCACCAGCAACAATTACGGGAATCAGCCCCAGCATTTT.

V gene TRBV6-4 combines with J gene TRBJ2-2, with 9 bases identical to TRBD1. The CDR3 is 16 amino acids. Per germline, CDR1 MRHNA and CDR2 SNTAGT. V shed 2 bases and J 3 bases; nucleotides not matched to a gene: 4. The CDR3 nucleotides read TGTGCCAGCAGTGACAAATGGACAGGGGACACCGGGGAGCTGTTTTTT. Translating it yields CASSDKWTGDTGELFF.

The chain uses TRBV7-2 and TRBJ2-3; 8 positions match TRBD2. Germline CDR1 and CDR2: SGHTA and FQGNSA. CDR3 length: 15 residues. Unmatched junction bases numbered 6, after V lost 3 bases and J lost 4 bases. The CDR3 loop reads CASSFGTSRSDTQYF. The DNA of the CDR3 is TGTGCCAGCAGCTTCGGGACTAGTCGTTCAGATACGCAGTATTTT.

This clone was counted between two and nine times. The chain joins TRBV14 to TRBJ2-5, with 7 nucleotides matching TRBD1. The ends lost 3 bases at V and 3 bases at J; junction bases unmatched: 10. Germline values: CDR1 SGHDN, CDR2 FVKESK. The CDR3 sequence is 16 residues long. The CDR3 spells CASSHLSTGAEETQYF. As DNA, the CDR3 is TGTGCCAGCAGCCATTTGTCTACAGGGGCTGAAGAGACCCAGTACTTC.

This sequence joins TRBV6-5 and TRBJ2-5; D possibly corresponds to TRBD2 (5 bases). There are 14 residues in the CDR3. From germline, CDR1 is MNHEY and CDR2 SVGAGI. V was trimmed by 5 bases and J by 5 bases, leaving 15 bases between them. The CDR3 DNA reads as TGTGCCAGCAGTCCTTCGTCTAGCAGCGAGACCCAGTACTTC. It encodes CASSPSSSSETQYF.

The rearrangement uses TRBV25-1 and TRBJ2-7, with D tentatively TRBD2 (6 bases). V lost 2 bases to trimming and J lost 6 bases, with 11 bases between them. Germline V gene data show CDR1 as MGHDK and CDR2 as SYGVNS. CDR3 length equals 13 residues. The CDR3 coding sequence is TGTGCCAGCAGTGAAGCGGGGATCAGCGAGCAGTACTTC. As protein: CASSEAGISEQYF.

The gene calls are TRBV14 and TRBJ1-2, with D unresolved. CDR1 SGHDN and CDR2 FVKESK come from the germline V gene. V was shortened by 0 bases and J by 4 bases, with 3 bases between the two germline ends. The CDR3 totals 12 residues. CDR3 sequence reads: CASSQDSYGYTF. The CDR3 DNA reads as TGTGCCAGCAGCCAAGACAGCTATGGCTACACCTTC.

V and J are TRBV25-1 and TRBJ1-1; TRBD1 is a possible D gene (6 bases). CDR3 length: 13 amino acids. Germline values: CDR1 MGHDK, CDR2 SYGVNS. With 7 bases removed from V and 1 base from J, the gap between germline ends came to 10 bases. This CDR3 is CASNGQPNTEAFF. Here the CDR3 DNA reads TGTGCCAGCAATGGACAGCCGAACACTGAAGCTTTCTTT.

This sequence joins TRBV4-3 and TRBJ1-6, with unresolved D. The CDR3 runs 15 residues. Trimming removed 4 bases from V and 0 bases from J, with 7 bases in between. In germline, CDR1 is LGHNA, CDR2 YSLEER. DNA for the CDR3: TGCGCCAGCAGCCTTTGGAGCTCCTATAATTCACCCCTCCACTTT. Protein sequence: CASSLWSSYNSPLHF.

V and J are TRBV7-9 and TRBJ2-7, with 7 bases fitting TRBD1. V dropped 5 bases and J dropped 4; count of bases not matched to a gene: 5. The CDR3 is made up of 13 amino acids. The germline CDR1 and CDR2 sequences are SEHNR and FQNEAQ (reference sequence). As DNA, the CDR3 is TGTGCCAGCAGCAACCGGGACAGATACGAGCAGTACTTC. Its protein is CASSNRDRYEQYF.

The chain has TRBV12-5 and TRBJ2-1, with D hard to call. This CDR3 has 14 residues. Per germline, CDR1 LGHNT and CDR2 FRNRAP. V dropped 3 bases and J dropped 3 bases, with 9 bases sitting between them. DNA of the CDR3: TGTGCTAGTGGTTTTGCAGGTTACTACAATGAGCAGTTCTTC. It yields the protein CASGFAGYYNEQFF. The variable domain in full, completed from reference TRBV12-5 and TRBJ2-1, reads DARVTQTPRHKVTEMGQEVTMRCQPILGHNTVFWYRQTMMQGLELLAYFRNRAPLDDSGMPKDRFSAEMPDATLATLKIQPSEPRDSAVYFCASGFAGYYNEQFFGPGTRLTVL.

The chain recombines TRBV6-1 with TRBJ1-5, with TRBD1 matching 9 bases. The CDR3 is 15 residues long. V lost 7 bases to trimming and J lost 6 bases; unmatched junction nucleotides: 10. The germline CDR1 and CDR2 sequences are MNHNS and SASEGT. This CDR3 reads CASTRGGTGSQPQHF. CDR3 DNA sequence: TGTGCCAGCACCCGGGGGGGGACAGGGAGTCAGCCCCAGCATTTT.

This clone appeared a few times. The chain uses TRBV7-2 and TRBJ2-7, with 12 bases matching TRBD1. Germline CDR1 SGHTA, CDR2 FQGNSA. After removal of 5 bases from V and 5 bases from J, the junction contained 7 bases not matched to a gene. The CDR3 totals 15 residues. CDR3 nucleotide sequence: TGTGCCAGCAGCCCTGGCGGGACAGGGGGCAACGAGCAGTACTTC. Translating gives CASSPGGTGGNEQYF.

This rearrangement joins TRBV15 to TRBJ2-7, with TRBD2 matching 11 bases. V lost 1 base to trimming and J lost 0 bases; unmatched junction nucleotides: 11. This CDR3 spans 19 amino acids. The germline V gene has CDR1 LNHNV and CDR2 YYDKDF (reference sequence). CDR3 DNA sequence: TGTGCCACCAGCAGAGTTCTAGCGGGGGGCCTTCCAAGCTCCTACGAGCAGTACTTC. It encodes CATSRVLAGGLPSSYEQYF.

The sample holds many counts of this clone. This sequence joins TRBV23-1 and TRBJ2-1, with D unresolved. TRBV23-1 is an ORF for which the function is uncertain. There are 10 residues in the CDR3. The V end lost 6 bases, the J end lost 9 bases, and 6 bases lay between the germline ends. The DNA of the CDR3 is TGCGCCAGCAGCACTACTGAGCAGTTCTTC. This sequence encodes CASSTTEQFF.

This clone was seen more than once but under ten times. The J gene is TRBJ2-1, the V gene TRBV5-1; D is possibly TRBD2 (6 bases). This CDR3 region has 14 residues. The V and J ends lost 4 bases and 9 bases respectively, with 17 bases between them. The germline CDR1 and CDR2 sequences are SGHRS and YFSETQ. The CDR3 is CASSPSRAGIEQFF. CDR3 coding DNA: TGCGCCAGCAGCCCCTCCAGGGCGGGGATTGAGCAGTTCTTC.

This chain joins TRBV4-2 and TRBJ2-4; TRBD2 is a possible D gene (5 bases). Germline lookup yields CDR1 LGHNA and CDR2 YNFKEQ. The CDR3 runs to 14 residues. V lost 0 bases, J lost 8 bases, and 11 bases lay in between. CDR3 sequence: CASSQEEGRDIQYF. CDR3 sequence (DNA): TGTGCCAGCAGCCAAGAGGAAGGGCGGGACATTCAGTACTTC.

Points on this clone: Other DNA sequences in the same sample also yield this CDR3. J is TRBJ2-5 and V is TRBV18, with 7 positions matching TRBD1. Trimming cost V 0 bases and J 5 bases; bases outside gene matches: 3. The CDR3 has 14 amino acids. The V gene's germline CDR1 is KGHSH and CDR2 LQKENI. CDR3 region: CASSPPGTAETQYF. The DNA for the CDR3 is TGTGCCAGCTCACCACCCGGGACAGCGGAGACCCAGTACTTC.

Only a few counts were recorded for this clone. The V call is TRBV29-1, the J call TRBJ2-1; D unclear. The CDR3 totals 14 residues. CDR1 and CDR2 (germline): SQVTM, ANQGSEA. V lost 0 bases and J lost 4, with 10 bases in between. The CDR3 loop is CSVEDMRVYNEQFF. In nucleotides, the CDR3 is TGCAGCGTTGAAGACATGAGAGTGTACAATGAGCAGTTCTTC.

This clone has a handful of counts. The genes are TRBV29-1 and TRBJ1-2, with a weak D call TRBD1 (6 bases). Trimming stripped 5 bases from V and 3 bases from J, with 13 bases between. The CDR3 covers 13 residues. CDR1 is SQVTM, CDR2 ANQGSEA, per germline. CDR3 coding DNA: TGCAGCGTTTCCTCGACAGGAGACTATGGCTACACCTTC. It is translated as CSVSSTGDYGYTF.

This clone appeared a few times. The J gene is TRBJ1-1, the V gene TRBV6-6; no clear D gene. The CDR3 has 14 amino acids. Per germline, CDR1 MNHNY and CDR2 SVGAGI (reference sequence). V was trimmed by 6 bases and J by 3 bases, leaving 14 bases between them. CDR3 loop: CASRDDYPDTEAFF. In DNA, the CDR3 is TGTGCCAGCAGGGACGACTACCCTGACACTGAAGCTTTCTTT.

This clone was detected a few times. The chain is built from TRBV7-9 and TRBJ2-5; the D gene is possibly TRBD2 (6 bases). CDR3 length: 14 residues. In germline, CDR1 is SEHNR, CDR2 FQNEAQ (reference sequence). The V end was cut by 2 bases, the J end by 4 bases, with 11 bases between. The chain's CDR3 is CASSLQAGRETQYF. For the CDR3, the DNA is TGTGCCAGCAGCTTACAAGCGGGTAGAGAGACCCAGTACTTC.

This clone showed up just a few times. The chain has TRBV9 and TRBJ2-3, with 8 bases identical to TRBD1. There are 16 residues in the CDR3. With 4 bases clipped from V and 0 bases from J, the junction kept 7 bases outside the gene matches. The germline CDR1 and CDR2 sequences are SGDLS and YYNGEE. The CDR3 here is CASSPRTGTSTDTQYF. The CDR3 nucleotides read TGTGCCAGCAGCCCACGGACAGGGACTAGCACAGATACGCAGTATTTT.

The chain recombines TRBV9 with TRBJ2-2, with 7 bases that match TRBD2. The germline V gene has CDR1 SGDLS and CDR2 YYNGEE. The CDR3 loop spans 15 amino acids. V gave up 2 bases and J gave up 3 bases; unmatched junction bases: 4. CDR3: CASSVWRGYTGELFF. CDR3 DNA: TGTGCCAGCAGCGTTTGGCGGGGGTACACCGGGGAGCTGTTTTTT. Supplemented by reference TRBV9 and TRBJ2-2, the full variable domain reads DSGVTQTPKHLITATGQRVTLRCSPRSGDLSVYWYQQSLDQGLQFLIQYYNGEERAKGNILERFSAQQFPDLHSELNLSSLELGDSALYFCASSVWRGYTGELFFGEGSRLTVL.

This clone has only a few counts. This rearrangement joins TRBV15 to TRBJ2-1; TRBD1 matches 11 bases. Germline V gene sequence: CDR1 LNHNV, CDR2 YYDKDF (reference sequence). V shed 1 base, J shed 9 bases, and the junction held 8 bases outside the gene matches. CDR3 length: 16 residues. This CDR3 is CATSRGGQGAISEQFF. The DNA for the CDR3 is TGTGCCACCAGCAGAGGCGGACAGGGGGCAATAAGTGAGCAGTTCTTC.